A selection of T cell receptor beta chains follows, all from one sample in a study of control samples from healthy donors and cancer patients. The protocol was immunoSEQ multiplex PCR, while the TCRdb copy is restricted to in-frame clones and leaves out a portion. This sample has 150,000 to 200,000 clones, with approximately 93% found just once. Specimen: blood. The receptors were sampled from a middle-aged woman in good health. The CDR3 runs from the conserved cysteine through the conserved F or W. Each record gives: D gene, clone size, CDR3 length, J gene, V gene, CDR3 DNA, CDR3 protein. A D gene is named only where the DNA matches it firmly. Clone size is given for some rows only: seen once, a few or many times, or a class if the clone is expanded.

TRBD1 | . | 13 | TRBJ1-1 | TRBV7-9 | TGTGCCAGCAGCTTGCAGGGGGCGAGTGAAGCTTTCTTT | CASSLQGASEAFF
TRBD1 | . | 17 | TRBJ2-3 | TRBV25-1 | TGTGCCAGCAGTAAGACGACGTGGGACAGGGAAACAGATACGCAGTATTTT | CASSKTTWDRETDTQYF
TRBD2 | once | 17 | TRBJ2-5 | TRBV4-1 | TGCGCCAGCAGCCAAGATCGGACTAGCGGGGGGGGCGGGACCCAGTACTTC | CASSQDRTSGGGGTQYF
. | . | 15 | TRBJ1-1 | TRBV7-2 | TGTGCCAGCAGGTTCACCCCCGGGACGAACACTGAAGCTTTCTTT | CASRFTPGTNTEAFF
TRBD2 | . | 15 | TRBJ2-7 | TRBV9 | TGTGCCAGCAGCCCGCGGGAGGGCCTGATGTACGAGCAGTACTTC | CASSPREGLMYEQYF
. | . | 14 | TRBJ1-3 | TRBV6-2/TRBV6-3 | TGTGCCAGCAGTTACGGGACTGTTGGAAACACCATATATTTT | CASSYGTVGNTIYF
. | . | 15 | TRBJ1-2 | TRBV2 | TGTGCCAGCAGTGAAGCGGACCCCTTCATCTATGGCTACACCTTC | CASSEADPFIYGYTF
TRBD1 | . | 16 | TRBJ2-5 | TRBV9 | TGTGCCAGCAGCGCTATGATAGGGACAGCCCAAGAGACCCAGTACTTC | CASSAMIGTAQETQYF
TRBD1 | . | 14 | TRBJ1-4 | TRBV5-6 | TGTGCCAGCAGCTTCGGGACAGGGGATGAAAAACTGTTTTTT | CASSFGTGDEKLFF
. | . | 15 | TRBJ1-1 | TRBV13 | TGTGCCAGCAGCTCCGGAGACAGGCTGAACACTGAAGCTTTCTTT | CASSSGDRLNTEAFF
. | once | 16 | TRBJ1-3 | TRBV7-8 | TGTGCCAGCAGCTTAGGGACGGCGAGCTCTGGAAACACCATATATTTT | CASSLGTASSGNTIYF
TRBD1 | . | 16 | TRBJ1-6 | TRBV4-1 | TGCGCCAGCAGCCAAGATGTGGCAGGGGGGGATTCACCCCTCCACTTT | CASSQDVAGGDSPLHF
. | few | 17 | TRBJ1-6 | TRBV7-5 | TGTGCCAGAAGCTTAATTGGGTTTCTCTCCTATAATTCACCCCTCCACTTT | CARSLIGFLSYNSPLHF
. | . | 15 | TRBJ2-1 | TRBV9 | TGTGCCAGCAGCGTAGGTGACCCGGGACAAGCAGTTAGGTTCTTC | CASSVGDPGQAVRFF
TRBD2 | . | 15 | TRBJ2-7 | TRBV7-2 | TGTGCCAGCAGCTATGGCACTAGCGGGATCTACGAGCAGTACTTC | CASSYGTSGIYEQYF
. | . | 13 | TRBJ2-2 | TRBV7-2 | TGTGCCAGCAGCTTAGGTTGGGGTGGGGAGCTGTTTTTT | CASSLGWGGELFF
. | . | 15 | TRBJ1-3 | TRBV5-8 | TGTGCCAGCAGCTCAACAGGAGGGGGTGGAAACACCATATATTTT | CASSSTGGGGNTIYF
TRBD1 | once | 17 | TRBJ2-3 | TRBV5-6 | TGTGCCAGCAGCCAGGGACAGCTAAGGGGAGTTGGAGATACGCAGTATTTT | CASSQGQLRGVGDTQYF
. | . | 15 | TRBJ1-1 | TRBV19 | TGTGCCAGTAGTATAGCTGGGTTTAGGTGGACTGAAGCTTTCTTT | CASSIAGFRWTEAFF
. | . | 13 | TRBJ2-7 | TRBV9 | TGTGCCAGCAGCGTTCGGGGATCGGGCGAGCAGTACTTC | CASSVRGSGEQYF
. | . | 11 | TRBJ2-1 | TRBV20-1 | TGCAGTGCTAGAGTGCGTAGTGAGCAGTTCTTC | CSARVRSEQFF
. | . | 14 | TRBJ2-1 | TRBV5-4 | TGTGCCAGCAGCCCATCAAGGGGGAGCGATGAGCAGTTCTTC | CASSPSRGSDEQFF
. | . | 14 | TRBJ1-1 | TRBV6-6 | TGTGCCAGCAGTTATGGACAGATGAACACTGAAGCTTTCTTT | CASSYGQMNTEAFF
. | . | 12 | TRBJ1-2 | TRBV30 | TGTGCCTGGAGTGCCCCCCCGATTGGCTACACCTTC | CAWSAPPIGYTF
. | . | 15 | TRBJ1-6 | TRBV27 | TGTGCCAGCAGAGCAGGGAGCTCCTATAATTCACCCCTCCACTTT | CASRAGSSYNSPLHF
TRBD1 | . | 19 | TRBJ1-3 | TRBV11-2 | TGTGCCAGCAGCTCGCCCCTGGACAGGGAGTTGATCTCTGGAAACACCATATATTTT | CASSSPLDRELISGNTIYF
TRBD2 | . | 16 | TRBJ2-3 | TRBV3-1/TRBV3-2 | TGTGCCAGCAGCCCGACTAGCGGGGGGGCAAAAGATACGCAGTATTTT | CASSPTSGGAKDTQYF
. | once | 15 | TRBJ1-2 | TRBV4-3 | TGCGCCAGCAGCCAAGGTCGGAGGGGCCTGGGCGGCTACACCTTC | CASSQGRRGLGGYTF
. | . | 13 | TRBJ1-1 | TRBV6-4 | TGTGCCAGCAGTGCGGAAGTGAACACTGAAGCTTTCTTT | CASSAEVNTEAFF
TRBD1 | . | 19 | TRBJ2-3 | TRBV9 | TGTGCCAGCAGCGTAGTCGGGACAGGGAAAATACAGAACACAGATACGCAGTATTTT | CASSVVGTGKIQNTDTQYF
TRBD1 | . | 17 | TRBJ1-1 | TRBV18 | TGTGCCAGCTCACCACAACGGGGGGCAGGGGGGAACACTGAAGCTTTCTTT | CASSPQRGAGGNTEAFF
. | . | 14 | TRBJ2-5 | TRBV5-1 | TGCGCCAGCAGCCTAGGAGGGGGCAGGGAGACCCAGTACTTC | CASSLGGGRETQYF
. | . | 14 | TRBJ1-2 | TRBV19 | TGTGCCACCCAACCCCGGGGCCAATCTCGTGGCTACACCTTC | CATQPRGQSRGYTF
. | . | 14 | TRBJ2-2 | TRBV7-2 | TGTGCCAGCAGCTTAGAGGCTAACACCGGGGAGCTGTTTTTT | CASSLEANTGELFF
. | . | 14 | TRBJ1-2 | TRBV19 | TGTGCCAGTAGTATAGTGATGCCAAACACCGGCTACACCTTC | CASSIVMPNTGYTF
TRBD1 | once | 16 | TRBJ1-1 | TRBV3-1/TRBV3-2 | TGTGCCAGCAGCCAAGGCAGGGGGCGAGCGAACACTGAAGCTTTCTTT | CASSQGRGRANTEAFF
TRBD1 | . | 14 | TRBJ1-2 | TRBV7-2 | TGTGCCAGCACCTCGGACAGGGATGACTATGGCTACACCTTC | CASTSDRDDYGYTF